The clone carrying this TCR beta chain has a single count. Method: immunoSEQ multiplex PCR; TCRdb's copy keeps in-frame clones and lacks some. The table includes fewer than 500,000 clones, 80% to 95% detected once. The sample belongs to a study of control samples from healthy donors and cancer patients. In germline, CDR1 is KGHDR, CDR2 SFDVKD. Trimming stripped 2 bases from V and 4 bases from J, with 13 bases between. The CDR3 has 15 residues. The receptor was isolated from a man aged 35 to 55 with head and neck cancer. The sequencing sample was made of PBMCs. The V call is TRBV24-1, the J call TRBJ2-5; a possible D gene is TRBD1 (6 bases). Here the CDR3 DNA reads TGTGCCACCAGTGATTACTCCTCAGGGGTAGAGACCCAGTACTTC. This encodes CATSDYSSGVETQYF.